This TCR beta chain is drawn from a study of cytomegalovirus exposure and HLA in healthy donors. Study results and caveats: HLA restriction was apparent for most CMV-associated TCR beta chains in a later analysis. In vitro data verified three CMV-associated chains as specific for CMV antigens. Highly shared sequence variants in one cluster were likely a sequencing artifact.

Worth noting for this clone: Its target is not known.

V was trimmed by 1 base and J by 5 bases, leaving 11 bases between them. The germline V gene has CDR1 SGHTA and CDR2 FQGTGA. The CDR3 is made up of 15 amino acids. The study ran its PCR with 60 Vbeta and 13 Jbeta primers. Sequencing used immunoSEQ multiplex PCR; TCRdb keeps in-frame clones, though not all of them. This sample has 100,000 to 150,000 clones, with 70% to 85% found just once. V is TRBV7-3 and J is TRBJ2-2, with D perhaps TRBD1 (5 bases). This TCR was recovered from a woman aged 55-70 years in good health and CMV-seropositive. The sequencing sample was made of PBMCs. The CDR3 is CASSLKSGLTGELFF. CDR3 sequence (DNA): TGTGCCAGCAGCTTAAAATCAGGGTTAACCGGGGAGCTGTTTTTT.